This T cell receptor (beta chain) was profiled in a study of OX40 agonist ivuxolimab in advanced cancers. On the study more broadly: Across the patients, intravenous ivuxolimab was delivered every 2 weeks at 0.01 to 10 mg/kg. Males comprised 82.7% of the group, whose mean age was approximately 61 years (range 23 to 79).

TCRdb's copy holds only in-frame clones and misses some; the assay was immunoSEQ multiplex PCR. The top ten clones hold more than 2.5% of a sample with about 46,000 clones, about 74% of them seen once. Points from the study as a whole: In the 0.1 to 3.0 mg/kg range, CD4+ and CD8+ blood T cells had expanded clonally by week 6.

The CDR3 spans 16 residues. The germline V and J ends were trimmed by 0 bases and 1 base, with 13 bases remaining between them. Germline V CDR1 and CDR2: SGHNT, YYREEE (reference sequence). Notes on this clone: The antigen remains undetermined.

This sample comprised CD4+ or CD8+ T cells sorted from blood, obtained in a trial of the OX40 agonist ivuxolimab. The sequence derives from an adult with an advanced solid tumor such as melanoma, head and neck, liver or kidney cancer. The genes are TRBV5-4 and TRBJ1-2, with D unresolved. The CDR3 loop reads CASSLEQTSLNYGYTF. DNA of the CDR3: TGTGCCAGCAGCTTGGAACAGACGTCCCTTAACTATGGCTACACCTTC.